The rows below give T cell receptor beta chains drawn from one sample of a study of T cell responses to AZD1222 COVID-19 vaccine. TCRdb's table, derived via immunoSEQ multiplex PCR, lists solely in-frame clones and lacks some. The table has about 79,000 clones, roughly 85% seen once. Sample: peripheral blood, taken 28 days after the second AZD1222 dose. The origin of the receptors is an adult who received the AZD1222 COVID-19 vaccine. Each CDR3 is given with its conserved first and last residue. The D gene is left open where the match is weak. Size tells how often a clone was seen (once, few, many) or the class of an expanded clone, and some rows leave it out.

d_gene,v_gene,abundance,j_gene,CDR3nt,CDR3aa
-,TRBV19,-,TRBJ2-7,TGTGCCAGTAGTAAGACGGTCCAGGGCTGGGAGCAGTACTTC,CASSKTVQGWEQYF
-,TRBV24-1,-,TRBJ2-3,TGTGCCACCAGTGATTTAAAGTTCACAGATACGCAGTATTTT,CATSDLKFTDTQYF
-,TRBV28,-,TRBJ1-1,TGTGCCAGCAGCCGACGGAACACTGAAGCTTTCTTT,CASSRRNTEAFF
-,TRBV6-2/TRBV6-3,-,TRBJ2-2,TGTGCCAGCAGCCCTTCGGACGGGAAGGAGCTGTTTTTT,CASSPSDGKELFF
-,TRBV6-4,once,TRBJ2-2,TGTGCCAGCAGGCACACTAACACCGGGGAGCTGTTTTTT,CASRHTNTGELFF
-,TRBV28,once,TRBJ2-7,TGTGCCAGCAGTCCCGGCAGGGGTAGGGAGCAGTACTTC,CASSPGRGREQYF
-,TRBV21-1,-,TRBJ1-2,TGTGCCAGCAGGACAGGACAGGGGGATTATGGCTACACCTTC,CASRTGQGDYGYTF
-,TRBV10-3,-,TRBJ2-3,TGTGCCATCAGTGAGCCGGGAGTAGCAGATACGCAGTATTTT,CAISEPGVADTQYF
-,TRBV27,once,TRBJ2-7,TGTGCCAGCCTACCATACCCCAGCCCCTACGAGCAGTACTTC,CASLPYPSPYEQYF
TRBD2,TRBV28,once,TRBJ2-1,TGTGCCAGCAGTTTATCCCAAAGGGTCCTTCTAGCGGAGCTAAACTACAATGAGCAGTTCTTC,CASSLSQRVLLAELNYNEQFF
TRBD2,TRBV7-2,-,TRBJ2-1,TGTGCCAGCTTGCCTAGCGGGACGAGAGAGCAGTTCTTC,CASLPSGTREQFF
-,TRBV2,few,TRBJ1-4,TGTGCCAGCGGTGAAGGTGGGGCAACTAATGAAAAACTGTTTTTT,CASGEGGATNEKLFF
-,TRBV9,-,TRBJ1-3,TGTGCCAGTCAACCGGGACTCTCTGGAAACACCATATATTTT,CASQPGLSGNTIYF
-,TRBV7-9,-,TRBJ2-1,TGTGCCAGCAGCCCCACCGGGGGGCGATACAATGAGCAGTTCTTC,CASSPTGGRYNEQFF
-,TRBV7-9,-,TRBJ1-1,TGTGCCAGCAGCTTAGGACCCATGAACACTGAAGCTTTCTTT,CASSLGPMNTEAFF
TRBD1,TRBV27,-,TRBJ1-3,TGTGCCAGCAGTCAAGGGACAGGGCTCTCTGGAAACACCATATATTTT,CASSQGTGLSGNTIYF
-,TRBV6-5,medium-sized,TRBJ1-5,TGTGCCAGCAGTCCTACGGGGAATCAGCCCCAGCATTTT,CASSPTGNQPQHF
-,TRBV19,-,TRBJ2-2,TGTGCCAGTAGCCCGGGACTCAACACCGGGGAGCTGTTTTTT,CASSPGLNTGELFF
-,TRBV14,-,TRBJ2-1,TGTGCCAGCAGCCAACGGGGACTCCCTCGGGATGAGCAGTTCTTC,CASSQRGLPRDEQFF
-,TRBV28,-,TRBJ1-4,TGTGCCAGCAGTTTCCCAAGGCCTAATGAAAAACTGTTTTTT,CASSFPRPNEKLFF
TRBD2,TRBV3-1/TRBV3-2,-,TRBJ2-7,TGTGCCAGCAGCACCCCGGGGCGAGGAGCGGGAGCTCGCGAGCAGTACTTC,CASSTPGRGAGAREQYF
TRBD1,TRBV30,once,TRBJ1-4,TGTGCCTCTACAGGGGGCGCAGGGGCAACTAATGAAAAACTGTTTTTT,CASTGGAGATNEKLFF
TRBD1,TRBV19,-,TRBJ1-1,TGTGCCAGTAGTAGAGGGGGCGTGAGAGGTACTGAAGCTTTCTTT,CASSRGGVRGTEAFF
-,TRBV7-2,once,TRBJ2-7,TGTGCCAGCAGCTTCCGCCCAGACAGCCGAAGCCCCTACGAGCAGTACTTC,CASSFRPDSRSPYEQYF
-,TRBV18,-,TRBJ1-2,TGTGCCAGCTCACCATCAGGGGAGGGCGGCTACACCTTC,CASSPSGEGGYTF
-,TRBV19,-,TRBJ1-5,TGTGCCAGTAGGCGGGGGGCAGAGAATCAGCCCCAGCATTTT,CASRRGAENQPQHF
-,TRBV4-1,-,TRBJ1-1,TGCGCCAGCAGCCAAGGTTTTGCGGGGCTGGGAGGCACTGAAGCTTTCTTT,CASSQGFAGLGGTEAFF
TRBD1,TRBV6-1,-,TRBJ1-3,TGTGCCAGCAGTGAATCCCTGGGACAGTCTGGAAACACCATATATTTT,CASSESLGQSGNTIYF
-,TRBV7-2,once,TRBJ2-2,TGTGCCAGCAGCCCCTTGGGCATCGGGGAGCTGTTTTTT,CASSPLGIGELFF
-,TRBV15,-,TRBJ1-2,TGTGCCACCAGCAGAGATCTAGAGAACTATGGCTACACCTTC,CATSRDLENYGYTF
TRBD1,TRBV28,-,TRBJ2-7,TGTGCCAGCAGTCCATGGGACAGCCCCTACGAGCAGTACTTC,CASSPWDSPYEQYF
-,TRBV12-3/TRBV12-4,-,TRBJ1-2,TGTGCCAGCAGTGGGGGTAAAGACTATGGCTACACCTTC,CASSGGKDYGYTF
-,TRBV28,-,TRBJ1-1,TGTGCCAGCAGTTTGGGAGGGGGCACTGAAGCTTTCTTT,CASSLGGGTEAFF
-,TRBV11-2,few,TRBJ1-2,TGTGCCAGCAGCCCGGGCTATGGCTACACCTTC,CASSPGYGYTF
-,TRBV28,-,TRBJ2-2,TGTGCCAGCATCAATATTATCCCCCCAGGCAACACCGGGGAGCTGTTTTTT,CASINIIPPGNTGELFF
-,TRBV5-3,-,TRBJ2-5,TGTGCCAGAAGCGGCCGACAGGTTCGGGAGACCCAGTACTTC,CARSGRQVRETQYF
-,TRBV29-1,-,TRBJ2-1,TGCAGCGTTGAAGGGGGGGCAGGGTTGAACAATGAGCAGTTCTTC,CSVEGGAGLNNEQFF
-,TRBV27,-,TRBJ1-5,TGTGCCAGCAGTCCCAACCGGCCCGGGGGTTACGGCAATCAGCCCCAGCATTTT,CASSPNRPGGYGNQPQHF
-,TRBV5-6,-,TRBJ1-2,TGTGCCAGCAGCTTCATGTCAGGAGGCTACACCTTC,CASSFMSGGYTF
-,TRBV11-2,-,TRBJ2-7,TGTGCCAGCAGCTTCGGGGGGCGGAGTCTCTACGAGCAGTACTTC,CASSFGGRSLYEQYF
TRBD1,TRBV7-6,-,TRBJ2-7,TGTGCCAGCAGCGTAAGAGCCCTGGAACAGGGGTTGTACGAGCAGTACTTC,CASSVRALEQGLYEQYF
-,TRBV5-1,-,TRBJ1-1,TGCGCCAGCAGACCAGGGACGTTCATGAACACTGAAGCTTTCTTT,CASRPGTFMNTEAFF
-,TRBV28,-,TRBJ1-6,TGTGCCAGCAGTTTGGGGGGTTCACCCCTCCACTTT,CASSLGGSPLHF
TRBD1,TRBV9,few,TRBJ1-2,TGTGCCAGCAGCGTAGTGGTTGACAGGGCTGGCTACACCTTC,CASSVVVDRAGYTF
TRBD2,TRBV9,-,TRBJ2-7,TGTGCCAGCAGCCCCCTAGCGGGAGACTACGAGCAGTACTTC,CASSPLAGDYEQYF
-,TRBV5-1,-,TRBJ2-3,TGCGCCAGCAGCTTGGATAGGGCGACAGATACGCAGTATTTT,CASSLDRATDTQYF
-,TRBV9,-,TRBJ1-4,TGTGCCAGCAGCCCGACGGTGTCTAATGAAAAACTGTTTTTT,CASSPTVSNEKLFF
TRBD2,TRBV4-1,-,TRBJ2-7,TGCGCCAGCAGCCGGGTACTAGCGGGAGAAGGGTACGAGCAGTACTTC,CASSRVLAGEGYEQYF
-,TRBV27,few,TRBJ2-1,TGTGCCAGCAGTTTTGCTAGAAATGAGCAGTTCTTC,CASSFARNEQFF
-,TRBV7-2,once,TRBJ2-2,TGTGCCAGCAGCTTCGGATGGCCCGCCCGGCTGTTTTTT,CASSFGWPARLFF
TRBD1,TRBV4-3,-,TRBJ2-5,TGCGCCAGCAGCCAAGATCTGGGACAGCAAGAGACCCAGTACTTC,CASSQDLGQQETQYF
-,TRBV6-4,-,TRBJ1-3,TGTGCCAGCAGTGTGGAGATTGGAAACACCATATATTTT,CASSVEIGNTIYF
-,TRBV5-1,-,TRBJ1-1,TGCGCCAGCAGCTTTAATAGGGGACGGAACACTGAAGCTTTCTTT,CASSFNRGRNTEAFF